This TCR beta chain was captured by sequencing in a study of cytomegalovirus exposure and HLA in healthy donors. Study-level background: Approximately 77 million unique TCRs from HLA-typed donors were held in an early release of data.

Germline CDR1 MNHEY, CDR2 SMNVEV (reference sequence). The CDR3 contains 19 residues. Trimming cost V 5 bases and J 5 bases; bases outside gene matches: 18. This clone was found once. PCR used 60 Vbeta primers and 13 Jbeta primers. Profiling relied on immunoSEQ multiplex PCR, and the TCRdb table lists in-frame clones only, not all of them. The sample contains approximately 180,000 clones, roughly four fifths of which appear only once. The chain links TRBV27 to TRBJ2-2; 9 bases line up with TRBD1. What was sequenced was PBMCs. This TCR was sampled from a young woman in good health and CMV-seronegative. This CDR3 reads CASSHLWGAGTGRTGELFF. In DNA form, the CDR3 reads TGTGCCAGCAGTCACCTTTGGGGGGCCGGGACAGGGAGGACCGGGGAGCTGTTTTTT.